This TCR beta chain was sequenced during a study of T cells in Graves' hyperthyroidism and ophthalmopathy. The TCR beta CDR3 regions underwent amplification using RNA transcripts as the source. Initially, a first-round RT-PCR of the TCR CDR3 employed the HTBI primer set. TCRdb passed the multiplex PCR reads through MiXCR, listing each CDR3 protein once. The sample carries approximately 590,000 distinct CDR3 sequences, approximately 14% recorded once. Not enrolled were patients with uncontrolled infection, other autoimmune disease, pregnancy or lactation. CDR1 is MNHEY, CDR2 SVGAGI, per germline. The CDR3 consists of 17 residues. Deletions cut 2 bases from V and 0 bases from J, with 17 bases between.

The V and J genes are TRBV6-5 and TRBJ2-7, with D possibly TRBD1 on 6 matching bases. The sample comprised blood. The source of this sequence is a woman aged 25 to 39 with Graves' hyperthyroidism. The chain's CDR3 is CASSYATWDTFSYEQYF. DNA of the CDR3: TGTGCCAGCAGTTACGCGACCTGGGACACCTTCTCCTACGAGCAGTACTTC.